The 25 T cell receptor beta chains listed next were all sequenced from one sample in a study of T cell responses to AZD1222 COVID-19 vaccine. Produced via immunoSEQ multiplex PCR; TCRdb's table is partial and in-frame only. The table has about 150,000 clones, 85% to 95% seen once; the top ten hold 1.5%. The sequenced sample was peripheral blood, obtained 28 days after the second AZD1222 dose. These receptors were obtained from an adult who received the AZD1222 COVID-19 vaccine.

The rearrangement links TRBV27 to TRBJ1-4, with D possibly TRBD1 on 5 matching bases. Germline CDR1 MNHEY, CDR2 SMNVEV (reference sequence). This CDR3 region has 13 residues. The germline V and J ends were trimmed by 2 bases and 14 bases, with 15 bases remaining between them. The CDR3 sequence is CASSLDVGTRLFF. Written as DNA, the CDR3 is TGTGCCAGCAGTTTAGATGTCGGGACTCGGCTGTTTTTT.

CDR3 sequence (DNA): TGTGCCAGCAGCGCCCTGGGACAGCTGAACACTGAAGCTTTCTTT. Protein sequence: CASSALGQLNTEAFF. The chain couples TRBV9 to TRBJ1-1, with 7 bases that match TRBD1. Germline CDR1 and CDR2: SGDLS and YYNGEE. The CDR3 runs 15 residues. Trimming at V came to 3 bases and at J to 0 bases, leaving 5 bases not matched to a gene.

This chain uses TRBV11-2 with TRBJ2-1; D is possibly TRBD2 (5 bases). The V and J ends lost 6 bases and 9 bases respectively, with 27 bases between them. This CDR3 comprises 17 residues. Germline CDR1 and CDR2: SGHAT and FQNNGV. The CDR3: CASRIQGGGYSVGEQFF. The CDR3 DNA reads TGTGCCAGCAGGATCCAAGGTGGCGGGTACAGTGTGGGTGAGCAGTTCTTC.

This chain uses TRBV7-2 with TRBJ1-5; possible D gene TRBD1, 6 bases. CDR3 size: 19 residues. Germline V gives CDR1 SGHTA, CDR2 FQGNSA. V lost 0 bases and J 0 bases, leaving 18 bases between the germline ends. CDR3 protein: CASSLAIKGTLDSNQPQHF. The CDR3 DNA follows: TGTGCCAGCAGCTTAGCTATTAAAGGGACACTGGATAGCAATCAGCCCCAGCATTTT. Drawing the rest from reference TRBV7-2 and TRBJ1-5, the complete variable domain is GAGVSQSPSNKVTEKGKDVELRCDPISGHTALYWYRQSLGQGLEFLIYFQGNSAPDKSGLPSDRFSAERTGGSVSTLTIQRTQQEDSAVYLCASSLAIKGTLDSNQPQHFGDGTRLSIL.

This clone was seen a single time. The junction departs from germline at one end; a sequencing error may be responsible. This chain links TRBV7-7 with TRBJ2-2, with TRBD2 matching over 11 bases. CDR1 is SSHAT and CDR2 is FNYEAQ in the germline V gene (reference sequence). The CDR3 runs to 17 residues. CDR3 in amino acids: CASSLGLAGADTGELFF. The CDR3 DNA is TGTGCTAGCAGCTTAGGACTAGCGGGTGCTGACACCGGGGAGCTGTTTTTT.

The chain links TRBV2 to TRBJ2-7; a possible D gene is TRBD1 (6 bases). Trimming removed 1 base at V and 6 bases at J, with 13 bases between. CDR1 is SNHLY and CDR2 is FYNNEI in the germline V gene. CDR3 length: 14 residues. The DNA for the CDR3 is TGTGCCAGCAGTGAAGGATTGACAGGCAGCGAGCAGTACTTC. It yields the protein CASSEGLTGSEQYF.

A single count supports this clone. This rearrangement joins TRBV7-2 to TRBJ1-1; D is uncertain. V dropped 5 bases and J dropped 6 bases, with 16 bases sitting between them. Germline values: CDR1 SGHTA, CDR2 FQGNSA. The length of the CDR3 is 14 residues. CDR3: CASSALFTFSEAFF. CDR3 nucleotide sequence: TGTGCCAGCAGCGCCCTATTTACGTTCTCTGAAGCTTTCTTT. The full variable domain, rest sourced from reference TRBV7-2 and TRBJ1-1, is GAGVSQSPSNKVTEKGKDVELRCDPISGHTALYWYRQSLGQGLEFLIYFQGNSAPDKSGLPSDRFSAERTGGSVSTLTIQRTQQEDSAVYLCASSALFTFSEAFFGQGTRLTVV.

This sequence joins TRBV6-5 and TRBJ2-5; D unclear. CDR1 and CDR2 (germline): MNHEY, SVGAGI. The CDR3 spans 15 residues. Trimming shortened V by 2 bases and J by 2 bases, and 12 bases separated the two germline ends. The CDR3 bases are TGTGCCAGCAGTTACGGGTATGAGGAACAAGAGACCCAGTACTTC. This codes for CASSYGYEEQETQYF.

With respect to this clone: This sample includes further DNA sequences coding for the same CDR3. The gene calls are TRBV7-9 and TRBJ1-5; TRBD1 is a possible D gene (5 bases). The CDR3 runs to 12 residues. The germline V gene encodes CDR1 SEHNR and CDR2 FQNEAQ (reference sequence). Trimming removed 3 bases at V and 6 bases at J, with 6 bases between. The CDR3 reads CASSLGGQPQHF. CDR3 nucleotides: TGTGCCAGCAGCTTGGGGGGTCAGCCCCAGCATTTT.

The gene calls are TRBV6-5 and TRBJ2-7; D is ambiguous. V was trimmed by 6 bases and J by 2 bases, leaving 14 bases between them. Germline CDR1 and CDR2: MNHEY and SVGAGI. This CDR3 region has 14 residues. CDR3 amino acids: CASSSGIGPYEQYF. In DNA, the CDR3 is TGTGCCAGCAGCTCGGGCATCGGGCCCTACGAGCAGTACTTC.

The V call is TRBV2, the J call TRBJ2-3; no clear D gene. V shed 6 bases and J shed 6 bases, with 13 bases lying between them. The CDR3 is made up of 13 amino acids. Looked up from germline, CDR1 is SNHLY and CDR2 is FYNNEI. CDR3 nucleotides: TGTGCCAGCAGGAGCTCATCTGTCGATACGCAGTATTTT. Translated, it gives CASRSSSVDTQYF.

In this sample, this clone turned up a few times. The chain has TRBV6-5 and TRBJ1-2; D is perhaps TRBD1 (5 bases). V was cut by 10 bases and J by 0 bases, with 12 bases left in between. CDR1 and CDR2 from the germline V gene are MNHEY and SVGAGI. The CDR3 totals 13 residues. CDR3 amino acids: CATLRGSNYGYTF. CDR3 in DNA: TGTGCCACACTGAGGGGTTCTAACTATGGCTACACCTTC.

The table lists this clone with a count of one. This chain uses TRBV19 with TRBJ1-1, with D hard to call. Germline V lookup: CDR1 LNHDA, CDR2 SQIVND (reference sequence). This CDR3 region has 13 residues. V lost 0 bases and J lost 1, with 3 bases in between. Here the CDR3 reads CASSIDRNTEAFF. The CDR3 nucleotides read TGTGCCAGTAGTATAGACAGGAACACTGAAGCTTTCTTT.

The V gene is TRBV20-1, the J gene TRBJ1-2, with D hard to call. The CDR3 consists of 11 residues. Germline V CDR1 and CDR2: DFQATT, SNEGSKA (reference sequence). V lost 3 bases and J lost 4, with 6 bases in between. CDR3 region: CSASEGYGYTF. DNA of the CDR3: TGCAGTGCTAGCGAGGGCTATGGCTACACCTTC.

Concerning this clone: This specimen includes other DNA sequences encoding the same CDR3. The chain employs TRBV18 and TRBJ2-7; the match to TRBD2 covers 7 bases. The germline V gene encodes CDR1 KGHSH and CDR2 LQKENI. V was pared by 3 bases and J by 1 base, with 6 bases of the junction left unmatched. CDR3 length: 15 residues. The CDR3 is CASSPRASGSYEQYF. The CDR3 DNA reads TGTGCCAGCTCACCCCGGGCTAGCGGTTCCTACGAGCAGTACTTC.

V usage is TRBV6-5 and J usage is TRBJ1-2; 7 nucleotides agree with TRBD1. Per the germline V gene, CDR1 is MNHEY and CDR2 is SVGAGI. The J segment lost 0 bases and the V segment lost 2 bases, leaving 3 bases of the junction unmatched. The CDR3 is 15 amino acids. The CDR3 loop reads CASSYQGTANYGYTF. CDR3 nucleotides: TGTGCCAGCAGTTACCAAGGGACAGCTAACTATGGCTACACCTTC.

The V gene is TRBV3-1 (or the pseudogene TRBV3-2), the J gene TRBJ2-1, with TRBD1 as a possible D gene (6 bases). The V gene lost 4 bases and the J gene lost 10 bases, with 17 bases spanning the gap. The CDR3 extends over 14 amino acids. In germline, CDR1 is LGHDT, CDR2 YNNKEL (reference sequence). The CDR3: CASSPHQRGSEQFF. As DNA, the CDR3 is TGTGCCAGCAGCCCCCACCAAAGGGGGAGCGAGCAGTTCTTC.

This chain links TRBV12-3 or TRBV12-4 with TRBJ2-3; tentative D call: TRBD1 (6 bases). With 6 bases removed from V and 6 bases from J, the gap between germline ends came to 13 bases. The CDR3 has 13 amino acids. CDR3 sequence reads: CASRSQGHDTQYF. CDR3 DNA: TGTGCCAGCAGATCACAGGGACACGATACGCAGTATTTT.

The gene calls are TRBV5-6 and TRBJ1-4; no firm D call. Germline V gives CDR1 SGHDT, CDR2 YYEEEE. The CDR3 totals 12 residues. The ends were cut back, 2 bases at V and 3 bases at J, with 2 bases in the middle. The CDR3 region is CASSFSNEKLFF. The CDR3 coding sequence is TGTGCCAGCAGCTTCTCTAATGAAAAACTGTTTTTT.

V is TRBV9 and J is TRBJ1-5; TRBD1 matches at 8 bases. This CDR3 is built from 14 residues. Germline V lookup: CDR1 SGDLS, CDR2 YYNGEE. V shed 4 bases and J 8 bases; nucleotides not matched to a gene: 8. The DNA for the CDR3 is TGTGCCAGCAGCCTCGGACAGGGAGGGGAGCCCCAGCATTTT. Residues: CASSLGQGGEPQHF.

V is TRBV30 and J is TRBJ2-7; 9 bases agree with TRBD1. Germline CDR1 GTSNPN, CDR2 SVGIG (reference sequence). The V segment lost 4 bases and the J segment 5 bases; nucleotides outside the gene matches: 6. The CDR3 contains 13 residues. The CDR3 here is CAWTQGQGDEQYF. In nucleotides, the CDR3 is TGTGCCTGGACCCAGGGACAGGGAGACGAGCAGTACTTC.

The chain links TRBV5-1 to TRBJ2-1; 8 bases fit TRBD2. J was trimmed by 0 bases and V by 2 bases; bases with no gene match: 1. This CDR3 comprises 15 residues. Germline CDR1 and CDR2: SGHRS and YFSETQ. The CDR3 DNA sequence: TGCGCCAGCAGCTTTAGCGGGAACTCCTACAATGAGCAGTTCTTC. The encoded protein is CASSFSGNSYNEQFF.

This CDR3 is CASSLDGEAFF. The CDR3 bases are TGCGCCAGCAGCTTGGACGGTGAAGCTTTCTTT. The genes are TRBV5-1 and TRBJ1-1; D not resolved. The germline V gene encodes CDR1 SGHRS and CDR2 YFSETQ. The V and J ends lost 0 bases and 7 bases respectively, with 4 bases between them. The CDR3 is made up of 11 amino acids.

This chain links TRBV2 with TRBJ1-6, with D possibly matching TRBD1 (6 bases). CDR3 length: 14 amino acids. The V gene lost 5 bases and the J gene lost 6 bases, with 11 bases spanning the gap. Looked up from germline, CDR1 is SNHLY and CDR2 is FYNNEI. This chain's CDR3 is CASSPDRSNSPLHF. The CDR3 DNA reads as TGTGCCAGCAGTCCCGACAGGTCTAATTCACCCCTCCACTTT.

The chain couples TRBV25-1 to TRBJ2-7; the match to TRBD2 covers 11 bases. The length of the CDR3 is 14 residues. V dropped 5 bases and J dropped 5; count of bases not matched to a gene: 5. Germline V gene sequence: CDR1 MGHDK, CDR2 SYGVNS. This CDR3 is CASSKTSGSNEQYF. CDR3 nucleotide sequence: TGTGCCAGCAGTAAAACTAGCGGGAGTAACGAGCAGTACTTC.